This entry lists 5 T cell receptor beta chains sequenced from one sample in a study of blood T cell repertoires in COVID-19. Clones were sequenced by immunoSEQ multiplex PCR, and TCRdb holds only the in-frame ones, with some missing. This table has about 18,000 clones, approximately 90% appearing once. Material for sequencing was peripheral blood. All receptors come from a human donor in a cohort sampled during active COVID-19.

This chain joins TRBV30 and TRBJ2-7; 8 nucleotides line up with TRBD1. The CDR3 totals 15 residues. Germline CDR1 and CDR2: GTSNPN and SVGIG (reference sequence). The trim removed 2 bases at V and 5 bases at J, leaving 11 bases unmatched. Here the CDR3 DNA reads TGTGCCTGGAGTCACGACCGGACAGGGTCCCACGAGCAGTACTTC. Protein: CAWSHDRTGSHEQYF.

Here the CDR3 DNA reads TGTGCCAGCAGCTTAGGCAGCCCAGGGAGGGCTAGCGGGTCAGGTTTCGATACGCAGTATTTT. This encodes CASSLGSPGRASGSGFDTQYF. The chain combines TRBV7-6 with TRBJ2-3, with 8 bases identical to TRBD2. This CDR3 is 21 amino acids long. V shed 1 base and J 6 bases; nucleotides not matched to a gene: 24. Per the germline V gene, CDR1 is SGHVS and CDR2 is FNYEAQ.

This chain connects TRBV9 to TRBJ1-1, with 8 bases matching TRBD1. V shed 2 bases, J shed 1 base, and the junction held 4 bases outside the gene matches. This CDR3 is 15 amino acids long. Per the germline V gene, CDR1 is SGDLS and CDR2 is YYNGEE. The CDR3 bases are TGTGCCAGCAGCGTTGGGACAGGAACGAACACTGAAGCTTTCTTT. This codes for CASSVGTGTNTEAFF.

This chain connects TRBV29-1 to TRBJ2-3; TRBD2 matches at 8 bases. This CDR3 is built from 15 residues. The V and J ends lost 7 bases and 5 bases, in that order; junction bases with no gene match: 14. CDR1 SQVTM and CDR2 ANQGSEA come from the germline V gene. The CDR3 reads CSASVAAGGVDTQYF. DNA of the CDR3: TGCAGCGCCTCCGTCGCGGCGGGAGGAGTAGATACGCAGTATTTT.

The gene calls are TRBV18 and TRBJ2-3; D may be TRBD2 (5 bases). V shed 3 bases and J shed 6 bases, with 10 bases lying between them. The CDR3 totals 13 residues. Germline V gene lookup returns CDR1 KGHSH and CDR2 LQKENI. Here the CDR3 DNA reads TGTGCCAGCTCACCCCGGGATTCCGATACGCAGTATTTT. It specifies CASSPRDSDTQYF.